The 11 T cell receptor beta chains below were found in one sample sequenced in a study of T cell repertoires in aging, cancer and after chemotherapy. Multiplex touch-down PCR with TRB-A/B primers amplified rearranged V-D-J TRB sequences. TCRdb re-called the multiplex PCR reads through MiXCR, storing one row per CDR3 protein. The data show thousands of distinct CDR3 sequences, 44% seen once. TCR beta rearrangements were amplified from peripheral blood genomic DNA. Sequencing input: blood. These receptors originate from a human donor with a blood cancer.

CDR3 region: CASSLRLAGVETQYF. The CDR3 DNA reads TGTGCCAGCAGCTTGAGACTAGCGGGAGTAGAGACCCAGTACTTC. The genes are TRBV5-6 and TRBJ2-5; 12 positions agree with TRBD2. CDR3 length equals 15 residues. With 1 base clipped from V and 4 bases from J, the junction kept 2 bases outside the gene matches. CDR1 is SGHDT and CDR2 is YYEEEE in the germline V gene.

The sample holds a few counts of this clonotype. The chain is built from TRBV5-1 and TRBJ2-1; D is unresolved. The CDR3 is made up of 11 amino acids. Germline V lookup: CDR1 SGHRS, CDR2 YFSETQ. Between the trimmed V and J ends, which lost 2 bases and 10 bases, there was a span of 7 bases. The CDR3 DNA is TGCGCCAGCAGCTTAGACTTGGAGCAGTTCTTC. Its protein is CASSLDLEQFF.

This chain links TRBV19 with TRBJ1-2; tentatively, D is TRBD1 (5 bases). CDR3 length: 16 amino acids. V lost 7 bases, J lost 4 bases, and 22 bases lay in between. CDR1 LNHDA and CDR2 SQIVND come from the germline V gene (reference sequence). The CDR3 sequence is CASNKPGPDMGYGYTF. The CDR3, as DNA: TGTGCCAGTAATAAACCGGGACCAGATATGGGCTATGGCTACACCTTC. The variable domain in full, completed from reference TRBV19 and TRBJ1-2, reads DGGITQSPKYLFRKEGQNVTLSCEQNLNHDAMYWYRQDPGQGLRLIYYSQIVNDFQKGDIAEGYSVSREKKESFPLTVTSAQKNPTAFYLCASNKPGPDMGYGYTFGSGTRLTVV.

V usage is TRBV6-5 and J usage is TRBJ2-3, with D possibly being TRBD1 or TRBD2 (6 bases each). CDR1 MNHEY and CDR2 SVGAGI come from the germline V gene. Trimming stripped 5 bases from V and 2 bases from J, with 14 bases between. CDR3 length: 15 residues. As DNA, the CDR3 is TGTGCCAGCAGTCCCTCCGGGGGCCACACAGATACGCAGTATTTT. Its protein product is CASSPSGGHTDTQYF.

The rearrangement links TRBV12-3 or TRBV12-4 to TRBJ1-2; D is uncertain. The CDR3 totals 12 residues. V lost 3 bases and J lost 6, with 8 bases in between. The CDR3 nucleotides are TGTGCCAGCAGTTTTTGGAGACATGGCTACACCTTC. This gives the protein CASSFWRHGYTF.

This clonotype was seen a handful of times. The rearrangement joins TRBV20-1 to TRBJ2-5, with 7 bases identical to TRBD2. Germline V lookup: CDR1 DFQATT, CDR2 SNEGSKA (reference sequence). This CDR3 is 16 amino acids long. V dropped 0 bases and J dropped 5; count of bases not matched to a gene: 12. The CDR3 sequence: CSARDFSAGVSETQYF. The CDR3 DNA is TGCAGTGCTAGAGATTTCTCTGCGGGAGTATCGGAGACCCAGTACTTC.

V is TRBV6-6 and J is TRBJ2-5; no definite D call. CDR1 is MNHNY, CDR2 SVGAGI, per germline (reference sequence). Trimming took off 0 bases at V and 7 bases at J, with 15 bases between the two ends. The CDR3 contains 15 residues. The CDR3 reads CASSYSKWLPATQYF. For the CDR3, the DNA is TGTGCCAGCAGTTACTCGAAGTGGTTGCCTGCGACCCAGTACTTC.

The J gene is TRBJ1-6, the V gene TRBV5-4; tentatively, D is TRBD1 (5 bases). V was pared by 0 bases and J by 5 bases, with 6 bases between. Per the germline V gene, CDR1 is SGHNT and CDR2 is YYREEE (reference sequence). The CDR3 consists of 14 residues. The CDR3 DNA sequence: TGTGCCAGCAGCTTGGGACAGAATAATTCACCCCTCCACTTT. Amino acids: CASSLGQNNSPLHF.

The chain carries TRBV27 and TRBJ2-1, with D possibly TRBD1 on 6 matching bases. The germline CDR1 and CDR2 sequences are MNHEY and SMNVEV (reference sequence). V was shortened by 5 bases and J by 5 bases, with 19 bases between the two germline ends. This CDR3 region has 16 residues. CDR3 coding DNA: TGTGCCAGCAGTCAAACAGGGAGAGGTTTGGACAATGAGCAGTTCTTC. Protein sequence: CASSQTGRGLDNEQFF.

In this sample, this clonotype turned up a few times. The genes are TRBV19 and TRBJ2-7; a possible D gene is TRBD2 (7 bases). V lost 4 bases to trimming and J lost 0 bases, with 19 bases between them. The length of the CDR3 is 17 residues. The germline CDR1 and CDR2 sequences are LNHDA and SQIVND (reference sequence). The CDR3 reads CASSTRFGGASSYEQYF. CDR3 nucleotides: TGTGCCAGTAGTACCAGATTTGGGGGGGCCAGCTCCTACGAGCAGTACTTC.

This sequence joins TRBV6-2 or TRBV6-3 and TRBJ1-4; perhaps TRBD1 as D (6 bases). V was clipped by 6 bases and J by 3 bases, with 14 bases between them. The germline gives CDR1 MNHEY, CDR2 SVGEGT. The CDR3 covers 15 residues. For the CDR3, the DNA is TGTGCCAGCAGCTTGGGAGGGGGTGCTAATGAAAAACTGTTTTTT. Its translation: CASSLGGGANEKLFF.